These 4 T cell receptor beta chains came from one sample sequenced in a study of blood T cell repertoires in COVID-19. This table comes from immunoSEQ multiplex PCR, and its TCRdb copy is limited to in-frame clones, with some not included. The sample consists of about 210,000 clones, 65% to 90% of them appearing once. The source material was peripheral blood. Every receptor here comes from a woman in her seventies with COVID-19, enrolled during active disease.

This clone was detected a few times. The V gene is TRBV11-3, the J gene TRBJ1-2; D is perhaps TRBD1 (6 bases). The germline V gene has CDR1 SGHNT and CDR2 YENEEA. The CDR3 runs to 13 residues. Trimming left V 8 bases short and J 8 bases short, with 18 bases between. The CDR3 protein is CASAAGDRSGYTF. Here the CDR3 DNA reads TGTGCCAGCGCTGCAGGGGATCGTTCCGGCTACACCTTC. The complete variable domain, with remaining parts taken from reference TRBV11-3 and TRBJ1-2, reads EAGVVQSPRYKIIEKKQPVAFWCNPISGHNTLYWYLQNLGQGPELLIRYENEEAVDDSQLPKDRFSAERLKGVDSTLKIQPAELGDSAVYLCASAAGDRSGYTFGSGTRLTVV.

V and J are TRBV7-8 and TRBJ1-4; D perhaps matches TRBD1 (5 bases). This CDR3 is 20 amino acids long. CDR1 is SGHVS and CDR2 is FQNEAQ in the germline V gene. The ends were cut back, 7 bases at V and 0 bases at J, with 27 bases in the middle. DNA of the CDR3: TGTGCCAGCACGTTGTCCCGGGGGGTACAGACCCCTGCAACTAATGAAAAACTGTTTTTT. It translates to CASTLSRGVQTPATNEKLFF.

The chain is built from TRBV11-3 and TRBJ1-6; D ambiguous. Germline CDR1 and CDR2: SGHNT and YENEEA. Trimming removed 5 bases from V and 10 bases from J, with 9 bases in between. The CDR3 is 12 amino acids. The DNA for the CDR3 is TGTGCCAGCAGCGTCCCCGGGTCACCCCTCCACTTT. Translated: CASSVPGSPLHF. Based on the CDR3 plus reference TRBV11-3 and TRBJ1-6, the full variable domain is EAGVVQSPRYKIIEKKQPVAFWCNPISGHNTLYWYLQNLGQGPELLIRYENEEAVDDSQLPKDRFSAERLKGVDSTLKIQPAELGDSAVYLCASSVPGSPLHFGNGTRLTVT.

The chain couples TRBV9 to TRBJ1-5, with unresolved D. Germline V CDR1 and CDR2: SGDLS, YYNGEE. Trimming stripped 0 bases from V and 7 bases from J, with 8 bases between. CDR3 length equals 13 residues. The chain's CDR3 is CASSVGLEQPQHF. DNA for the CDR3: TGTGCCAGCAGCGTAGGACTGGAACAGCCCCAGCATTTT.